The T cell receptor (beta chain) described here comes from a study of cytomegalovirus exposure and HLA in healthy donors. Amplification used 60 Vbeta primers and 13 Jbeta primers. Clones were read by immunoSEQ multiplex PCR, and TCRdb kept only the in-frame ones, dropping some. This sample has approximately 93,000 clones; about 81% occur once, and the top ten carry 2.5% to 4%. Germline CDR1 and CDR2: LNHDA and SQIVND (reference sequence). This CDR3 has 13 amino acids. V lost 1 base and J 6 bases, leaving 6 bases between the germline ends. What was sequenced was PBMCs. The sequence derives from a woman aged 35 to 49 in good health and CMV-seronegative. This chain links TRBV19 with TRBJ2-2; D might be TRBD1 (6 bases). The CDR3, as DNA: TGTGCCAGTAGTATAGGGGGGCCCGGGGAGCTGTTTTTT. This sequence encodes CASSIGGPGELFF.